This T cell receptor (beta chain) was identified in a study of T cell clonality in common variable immunodeficiency. General observations from the study: Reportedly, TCR beta sequences from common variable immunodeficiency showed fewer deletions and N-nucleotide insertions.

This clone occurred many times. Its antigen is not known. The read gets to within 3 residues of the CDR3 end, and the germline J gene fills in the rest. This CDR3 has 15 residues. V trimming: 6 bases; J trimming: 8 bases; junction bases outside the gene matches: 9. TCRdb's table, derived via immunoSEQ multiplex PCR, lists solely in-frame clones and lacks some. This sample carries around 29,000 clones and no singletons, and 3.5% to 5.5% goes to the top ten. The sample was peripheral blood mononuclear cells. The clonotype originates from a person aged 18 to 75 in good health. V usage is TRBV12-3 or TRBV12-4 and J usage is TRBJ2-3, with 12 bases lining up with TRBD2. CDR3 bases read: TGTGCCAGCAGCTCCCAACTAGCGGGAGGAGGTACG. It is translated as CASSSQLAGGGT. The entire CDR3 reads CASSSQLAGGGTQYF.